This T cell receptor beta chain was sequenced during a study of blood T cell repertoires in COVID-19. There are 14 residues in the CDR3. Germline V CDR1 and CDR2: SGHRS, YFSETQ. V gave up 5 bases and J gave up 1 base, with 9 bases separating them. While infection was still active, Seattle patients were enrolled and then followed longitudinally. This table comes from immunoSEQ multiplex PCR, and its TCRdb copy is limited to in-frame clones, with some not included. Found here are fewer than 250,000 clones, 82% of them singletons; the top ten hold approximately 8.1%. The rearrangement joins TRBV5-1 to TRBJ2-2; D possibly corresponds to TRBD1 (5 bases). This receptor was identified in a woman aged 60 to 75 with COVID-19, enrolled during active disease. Sequences were obtained from peripheral blood. CDR3 DNA sequence: TGCGCCAGCAGAGCAGGGTGGAACACCGGGGAGCTGTTTTTT. Translated: CASRAGWNTGELFF.